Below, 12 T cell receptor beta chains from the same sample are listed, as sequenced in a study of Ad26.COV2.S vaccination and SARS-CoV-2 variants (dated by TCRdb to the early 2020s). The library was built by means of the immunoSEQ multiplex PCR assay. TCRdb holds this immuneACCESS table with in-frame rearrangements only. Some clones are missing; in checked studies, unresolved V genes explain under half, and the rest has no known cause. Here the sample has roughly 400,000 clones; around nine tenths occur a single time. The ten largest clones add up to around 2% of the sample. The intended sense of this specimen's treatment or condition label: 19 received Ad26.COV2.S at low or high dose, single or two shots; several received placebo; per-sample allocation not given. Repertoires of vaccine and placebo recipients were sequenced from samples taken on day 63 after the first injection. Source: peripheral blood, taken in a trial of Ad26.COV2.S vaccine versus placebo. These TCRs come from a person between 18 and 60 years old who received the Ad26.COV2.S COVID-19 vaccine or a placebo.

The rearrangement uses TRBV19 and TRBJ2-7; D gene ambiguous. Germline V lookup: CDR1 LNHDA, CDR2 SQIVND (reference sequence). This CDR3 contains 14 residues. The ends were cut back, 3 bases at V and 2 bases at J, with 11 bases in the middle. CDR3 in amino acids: CASSISAAPYEQYF. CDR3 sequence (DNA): TGTGCCAGTAGTATCTCGGCAGCTCCCTACGAGCAGTACTTC.

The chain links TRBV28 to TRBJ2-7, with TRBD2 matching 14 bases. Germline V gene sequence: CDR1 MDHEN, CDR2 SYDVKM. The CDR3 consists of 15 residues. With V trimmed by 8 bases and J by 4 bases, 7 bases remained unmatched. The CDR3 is CASGIGTSGSYEQYF. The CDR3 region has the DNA TGTGCCAGCGGAATCGGGACTAGCGGGAGTTACGAGCAGTACTTC.

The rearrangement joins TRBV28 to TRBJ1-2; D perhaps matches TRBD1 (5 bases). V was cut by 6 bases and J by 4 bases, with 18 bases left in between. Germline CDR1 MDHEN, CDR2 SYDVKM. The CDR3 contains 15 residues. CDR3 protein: CASSQGGAGGYGYTF. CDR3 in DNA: TGTGCCAGCAGCCAGGGAGGGGCGGGAGGCTATGGCTACACCTTC.

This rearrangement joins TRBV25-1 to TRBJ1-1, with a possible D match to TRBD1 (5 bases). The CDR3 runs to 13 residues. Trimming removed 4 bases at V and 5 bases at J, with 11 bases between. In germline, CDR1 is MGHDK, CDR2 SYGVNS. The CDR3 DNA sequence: TGTGCCAGCAGTGGACAGTTGGATACTGAAGCTTTCTTT. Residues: CASSGQLDTEAFF.

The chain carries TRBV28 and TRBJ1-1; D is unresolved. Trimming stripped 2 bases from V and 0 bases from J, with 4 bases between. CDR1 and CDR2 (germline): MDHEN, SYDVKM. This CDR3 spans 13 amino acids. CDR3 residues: CASSLLMNTEAFF. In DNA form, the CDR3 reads TGTGCCAGCAGTTTACTTATGAACACTGAAGCTTTCTTT.

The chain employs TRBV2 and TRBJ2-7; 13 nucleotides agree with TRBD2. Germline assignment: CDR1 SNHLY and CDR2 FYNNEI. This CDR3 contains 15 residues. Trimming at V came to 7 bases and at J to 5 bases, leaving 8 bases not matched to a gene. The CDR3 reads CASKRTSGSRDEQYF. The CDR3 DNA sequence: TGTGCCAGCAAGAGGACTAGCGGGAGTAGGGACGAGCAGTACTTC.

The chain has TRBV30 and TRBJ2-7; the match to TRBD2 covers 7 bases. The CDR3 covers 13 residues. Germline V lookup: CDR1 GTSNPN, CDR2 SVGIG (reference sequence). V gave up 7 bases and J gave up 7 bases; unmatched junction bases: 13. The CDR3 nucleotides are TGTGCCTTATCCGGGGCCCCGGGAGGTGAGCAGTACTTC. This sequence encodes CALSGAPGGEQYF.

The CDR3 DNA follows: TGCGCCAGCAGCGACGGACAGAGCACAGATACGCAGTATTTT. Encoded protein: CASSDGQSTDTQYF. The V gene is TRBV5-1, the J gene TRBJ2-3; maybe TRBD1 (6 bases). The CDR3 has 14 amino acids. Between the trimmed V and J ends, which lost 4 bases and 0 bases, there was a span of 9 bases. Per the germline V gene, CDR1 is SGHRS and CDR2 is YFSETQ.

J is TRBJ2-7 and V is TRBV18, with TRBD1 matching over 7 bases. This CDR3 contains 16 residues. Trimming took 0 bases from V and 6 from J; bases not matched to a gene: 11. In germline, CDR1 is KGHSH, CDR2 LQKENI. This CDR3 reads CASSPPIGQGVGEQYF. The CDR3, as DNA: TGTGCCAGCTCACCACCGATCGGGCAGGGGGTTGGCGAGCAGTACTTC.

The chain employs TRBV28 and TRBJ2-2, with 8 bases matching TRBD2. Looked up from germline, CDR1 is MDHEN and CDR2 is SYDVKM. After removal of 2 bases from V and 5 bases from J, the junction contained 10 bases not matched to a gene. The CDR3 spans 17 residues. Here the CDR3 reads CASSLNVGSGNTGELFF. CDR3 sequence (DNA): TGTGCCAGCAGTTTAAACGTAGGTAGCGGGAATACCGGGGAGCTGTTTTTT.

This CDR3 reads CASSDSAKSYFGRKETQYF. In DNA form, the CDR3 reads TGTGCCAGCAGTGACTCCGCGAAGTCTTATTTTGGGAGAAAAGAGACCCAGTACTTC. V and J are TRBV6-4 and TRBJ2-5; D perhaps matches TRBD2 (5 bases). The CDR3 is made up of 19 amino acids. CDR1 MRHNA and CDR2 SNTAGT come from the germline V gene. V was clipped by 0 bases and J by 3 bases, with 23 bases between them.

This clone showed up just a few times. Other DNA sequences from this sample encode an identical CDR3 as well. The CDR3 bases are TGTGCCTGGAGTGTAGGGCTAGCGGGAGGCGATACGCAGTATTTT. Translating it yields CAWSVGLAGGDTQYF. This rearrangement joins TRBV30 to TRBJ2-3, with 11 bases identical to TRBD2. The CDR3 is made up of 15 amino acids. With V trimmed by 0 bases and J by 6 bases, 5 bases remained unmatched. From germline, CDR1 is GTSNPN and CDR2 SVGIG (reference sequence). Using reference TRBV30 and TRBJ2-3 for the parts outside the CDR3, the full variable domain is SQTIHQWPATLVQPVGSPLSLECTVEGTSNPNLYWYRQAAGRGLQLLFYSVGIGQISSEVPQNLSASRPQDRQFILSSKKLLLSDSGFYLCAWSVGLAGGDTQYFGPGTRLTVL.